This T cell receptor beta chain was obtained from a study of T cell responses to AZD1222 COVID-19 vaccine. Study findings and constraints: Recipients of two AZD1222 doses showed rising Spike-specific TCR breadth and depth. Baseline seropositivity characterized only six AZD1222 recipients. Repertoire collection took place solely once the T cell response had peaked. The donor cohort was predominantly white British with a female majority, and clonal diversity may have been underestimated.

CDR1 and CDR2 from the germline V gene are SGHNT and YYREEE (reference sequence). V gave up 4 bases and J gave up 3 bases, with 11 bases separating them. The CDR3 runs to 13 residues. Method: immunoSEQ multiplex PCR; TCRdb's copy keeps in-frame clones and lacks some. The sample holds under 150,000 clones; 90% are singletons and the top ten take 1.5% to 2%. Remarks on this clone: Its matching antigen is unknown.

This chain uses TRBV5-4 with TRBJ2-7; TRBD1 might be the D (7 bases). This specimen consisted of peripheral blood, obtained on day 0 of AZD1222 vaccination. The sequence derives from an adult in good health. CDR3 nucleotide sequence: TGTGCCAGCAGCGTCAGGGGGGACTACGAGCAGTACTTC. It translates to CASSVRGDYEQYF.